This record covers a single T cell receptor (beta chain). The record originates from a study of blood T cell repertoires in COVID-19. Study background: Spain, Italy and the United States supplied samples that represented acute and convalescent COVID-19. Nucleic acid was either cDNA or gDNA, and it came from T cells, B-cell-depleted T cells, or PBMCs.

The germline CDR1 and CDR2 sequences are MRHNA and SNTAGT. CDR3 length: 13 residues. V dropped 5 bases and J dropped 6 bases, with 13 bases sitting between them. Original analysis: Researchers report that nucleated cell counts were estimated from reference gene primer amplification. Repertoires were generated with immunoSEQ multiplex PCR, while TCRdb's copy carries only in-frame clones and drops some. V, J and clone size are taken as reported in that table, and D and trimming were inferred from the DNA itself. The data show roughly 120,000 clones, 80% seen once. Sequenced input: peripheral blood. V gene TRBV6-4 combines with J gene TRBJ1-1, with D unclear. This clonotype was obtained from a man aged 65 to 79 with acute or convalescent COVID-19. The CDR3 loop is CASSLSRTSEAFF. The CDR3 DNA reads TGTGCCAGCAGTCTTAGCAGAACATCTGAAGCTTTCTTT.